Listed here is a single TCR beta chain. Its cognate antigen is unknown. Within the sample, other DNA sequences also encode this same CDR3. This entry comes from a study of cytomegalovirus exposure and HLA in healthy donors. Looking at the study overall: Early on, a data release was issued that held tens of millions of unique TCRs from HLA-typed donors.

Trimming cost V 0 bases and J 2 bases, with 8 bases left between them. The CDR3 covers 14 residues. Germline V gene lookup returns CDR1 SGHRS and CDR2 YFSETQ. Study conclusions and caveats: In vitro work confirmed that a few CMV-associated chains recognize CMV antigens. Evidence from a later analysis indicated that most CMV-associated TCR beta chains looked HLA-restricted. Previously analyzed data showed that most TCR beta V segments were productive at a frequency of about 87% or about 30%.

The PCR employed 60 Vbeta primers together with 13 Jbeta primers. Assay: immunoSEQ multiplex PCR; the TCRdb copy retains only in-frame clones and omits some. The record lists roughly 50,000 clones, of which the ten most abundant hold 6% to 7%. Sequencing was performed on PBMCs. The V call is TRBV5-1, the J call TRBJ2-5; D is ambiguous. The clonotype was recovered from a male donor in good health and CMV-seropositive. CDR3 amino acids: CASSLVAVQETQYF. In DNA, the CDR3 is TGCGCCAGCAGCTTGGTTGCGGTACAAGAGACCCAGTACTTC.